This T cell receptor beta chain originates from a study of T cell responses to AZD1222 COVID-19 vaccine. General observations from the study: Baseline seropositivity characterized only a handful of AZD1222 recipients. After the peak T cell response, and only then, were repertoires sampled. Reportedly, nearly half of unique spike TCRs recognized epitopes outside B.1.351/B.1.1.7 mutations. Clonal diversity was possibly underestimated, and white British individuals and females predominated among donors.

Generated by immunoSEQ multiplex PCR, the TCRdb table keeps only in-frame clones and is missing some. There are 150,000 to 180,000 clones in the sample; about 88% occur only once, and around 3% lies in the top ten. Points on this clone: Its antigen is not known.

Germline-derived CDR1 and CDR2 are SGDLS and YYNGEE. V gave up 3 bases and J gave up 2 bases, with 12 bases separating them. The CDR3 is 16 residues long. Sequencing used peripheral blood, obtained on day 0 of AZD1222 vaccination. This sequence was found in an adult in good health. The J gene is TRBJ1-6, the V gene TRBV9; no definite D call. The CDR3 loop reads CASSAQPGAYNSPLHF. In nucleotides, the CDR3 is TGTGCCAGCAGCGCGCAACCTGGGGCCTATAATTCACCCCTCCACTTT.